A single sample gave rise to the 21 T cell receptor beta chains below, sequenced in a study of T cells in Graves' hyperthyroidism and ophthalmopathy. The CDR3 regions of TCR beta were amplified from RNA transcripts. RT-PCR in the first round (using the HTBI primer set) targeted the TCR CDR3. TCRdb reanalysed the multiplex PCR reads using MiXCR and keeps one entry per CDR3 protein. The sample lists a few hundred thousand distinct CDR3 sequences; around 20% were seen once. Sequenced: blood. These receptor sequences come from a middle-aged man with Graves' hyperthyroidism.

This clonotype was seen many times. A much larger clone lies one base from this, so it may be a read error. CDR3 region: CASSVRGSYEQYF. In DNA, the CDR3 is TGTGCCAGCAGTGTCCGGGGGAGTTACGAGCAGTACTTC. The chain couples TRBV2 to TRBJ2-7, with a weak D call TRBD2 (6 bases). The V and J ends lost 4 bases and 4 bases respectively, with 11 bases between them. Germline V gene data show CDR1 as SNHLY and CDR2 as FYNNEI. The CDR3 length is 13 residues.

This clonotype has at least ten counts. The CDR3 spells CASSGPDYEQYF. As DNA, the CDR3 is TGTGCCAGCAGCGGGCCGGACTACGAGCAGTACTTC. The chain couples TRBV7-9 to TRBJ2-7; no reliable D call. Trimming took 5 bases from V and 3 from J, leaving 8 bases between them. Per the germline V gene, CDR1 is SEHNR and CDR2 is FQNEAQ (reference sequence). The CDR3 spans 12 residues.

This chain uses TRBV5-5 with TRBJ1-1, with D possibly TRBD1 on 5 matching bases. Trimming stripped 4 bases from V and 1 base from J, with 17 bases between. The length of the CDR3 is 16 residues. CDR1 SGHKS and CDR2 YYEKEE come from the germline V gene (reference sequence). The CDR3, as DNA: TGTGCCAGCAGCCCGGGGCTCGACGGACAGAACACTGAAGCTTTCTTT. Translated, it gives CASSPGLDGQNTEAFF. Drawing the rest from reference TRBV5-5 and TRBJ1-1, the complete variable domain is DAGVTQSPTHLIKTRGQQVTLRCSPISGHKSVSWYQQVLGQGPQFIFQYYEKEERGRGNFPDRFSARQFPNYSSELNVNALLLGDSALYLCASSPGLDGQNTEAFFGQGTRLTVV.

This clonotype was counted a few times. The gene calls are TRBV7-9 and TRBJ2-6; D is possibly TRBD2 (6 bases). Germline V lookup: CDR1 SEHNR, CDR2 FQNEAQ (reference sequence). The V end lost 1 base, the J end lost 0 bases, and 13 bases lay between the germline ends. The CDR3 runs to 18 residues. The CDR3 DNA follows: TGTGCCAGCAGCTTAGTTCCCGGGGGAACCTCTGGGGCCAACGTCCTGACTTTC. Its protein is CASSLVPGGTSGANVLTF.

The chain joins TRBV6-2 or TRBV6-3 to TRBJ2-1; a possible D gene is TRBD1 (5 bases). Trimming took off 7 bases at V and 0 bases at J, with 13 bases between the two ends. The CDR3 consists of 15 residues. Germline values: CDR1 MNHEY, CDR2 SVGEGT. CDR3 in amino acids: CASTRDSSSYNEQFF. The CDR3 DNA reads TGTGCCAGCACTAGAGACAGCAGCTCCTACAATGAGCAGTTCTTC.

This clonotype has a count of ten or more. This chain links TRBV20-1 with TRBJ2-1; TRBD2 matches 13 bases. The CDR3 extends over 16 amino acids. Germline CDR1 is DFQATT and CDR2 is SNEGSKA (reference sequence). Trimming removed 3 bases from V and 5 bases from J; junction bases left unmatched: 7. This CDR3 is CSAREGLAGRNNEQFF. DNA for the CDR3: TGCAGTGCTAGGGAGGGACTAGCGGGACGCAACAATGAGCAGTTCTTC.

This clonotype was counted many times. CDR3 region: CAWSVRRTIYF. As DNA, the CDR3 is TGTGCCTGGAGTGTCCGGCGCACCATATATTTT. The rearrangement joins TRBV30 to TRBJ1-3; unclear D gene. The CDR3 extends over 11 amino acids. In germline, CDR1 is GTSNPN, CDR2 SVGIG (reference sequence). Trimming took 0 bases from V and 9 from J, leaving 6 bases between them. The entire variable domain, with the rest obtained from reference TRBV30 and TRBJ1-3, is as follows: SQTIHQWPATLVQPVGSPLSLECTVEGTSNPNLYWYRQAAGRGLQLLFYSVGIGQISSEVPQNLSASRPQDRQFILSSKKLLLSDSGFYLCAWSVRRTIYFGEGSWLTVV.

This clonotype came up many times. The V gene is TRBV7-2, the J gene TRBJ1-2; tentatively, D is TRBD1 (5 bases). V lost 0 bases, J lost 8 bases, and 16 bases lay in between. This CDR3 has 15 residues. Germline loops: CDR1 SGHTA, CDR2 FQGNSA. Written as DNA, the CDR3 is TGTGCCAGCAGCTTAGCGGACGGGGGATTTGGAGGCTACACCTTC. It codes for CASSLADGGFGGYTF.

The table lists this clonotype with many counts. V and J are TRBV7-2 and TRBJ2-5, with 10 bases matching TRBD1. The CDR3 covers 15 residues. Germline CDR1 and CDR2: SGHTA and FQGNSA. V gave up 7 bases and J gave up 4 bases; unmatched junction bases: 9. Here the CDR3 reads CASTKTGGALETQYF. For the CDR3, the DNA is TGTGCCAGCACCAAGACAGGGGGCGCGTTAGAGACCCAGTACTTC.

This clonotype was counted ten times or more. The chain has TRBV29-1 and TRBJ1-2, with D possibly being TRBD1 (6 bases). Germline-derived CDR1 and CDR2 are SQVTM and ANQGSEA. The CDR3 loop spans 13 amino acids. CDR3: CTIQRQARGGYTF. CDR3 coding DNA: TGCACTATACAAAGACAGGCGAGGGGTGGCTACACCTTC.

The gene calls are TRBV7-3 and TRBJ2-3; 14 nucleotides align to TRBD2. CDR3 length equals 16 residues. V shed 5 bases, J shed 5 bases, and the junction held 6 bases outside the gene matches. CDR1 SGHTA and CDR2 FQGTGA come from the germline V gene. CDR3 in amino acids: CASSRLAGGPKDTQYF. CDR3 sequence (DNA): TGTGCCAGCAGCCGACTAGCGGGGGGGCCGAAAGATACGCAGTATTTT.

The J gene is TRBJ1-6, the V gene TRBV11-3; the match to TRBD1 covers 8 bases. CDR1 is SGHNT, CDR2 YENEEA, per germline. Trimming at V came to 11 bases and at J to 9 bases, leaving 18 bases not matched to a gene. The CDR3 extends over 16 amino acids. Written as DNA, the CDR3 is TGTGCCTGCCGCCCCGTACCGGGACAGGAAAGTTCACCCCTCCACTTT. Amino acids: CACRPVPGQESSPLHF.

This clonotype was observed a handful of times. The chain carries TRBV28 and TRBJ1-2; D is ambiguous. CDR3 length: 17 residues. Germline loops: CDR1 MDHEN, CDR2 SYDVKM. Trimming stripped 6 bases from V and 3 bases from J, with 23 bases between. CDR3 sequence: CASRSLTSGAGDYGYTF. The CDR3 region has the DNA TGTGCCAGCAGGAGCTTAACCTCAGGCGCAGGAGACTATGGCTACACCTTC.

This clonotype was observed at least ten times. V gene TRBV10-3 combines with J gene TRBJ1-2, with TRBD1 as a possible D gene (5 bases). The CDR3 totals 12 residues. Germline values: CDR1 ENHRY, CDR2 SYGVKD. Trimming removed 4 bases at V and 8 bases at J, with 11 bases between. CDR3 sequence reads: CAISVEGQGYTF. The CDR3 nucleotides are TGTGCCATCAGTGTAGAGGGGCAAGGCTACACCTTC.

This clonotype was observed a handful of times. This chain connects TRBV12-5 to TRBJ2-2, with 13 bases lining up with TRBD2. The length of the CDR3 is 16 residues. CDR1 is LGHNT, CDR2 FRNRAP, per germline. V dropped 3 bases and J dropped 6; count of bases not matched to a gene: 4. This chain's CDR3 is CASGFFTSGGAGELFF. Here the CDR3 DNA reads TGTGCTAGTGGTTTTTTCACTAGCGGGGGGGCCGGGGAGCTGTTTTTT.

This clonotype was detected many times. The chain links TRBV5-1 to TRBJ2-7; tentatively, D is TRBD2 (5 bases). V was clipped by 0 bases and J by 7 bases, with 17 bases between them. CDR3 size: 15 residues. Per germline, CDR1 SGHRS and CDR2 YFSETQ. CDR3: CASSLEVGSSREQYF. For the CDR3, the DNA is TGCGCCAGCAGCTTGGAGGTGGGGAGTTCTCGGGAGCAGTACTTC.

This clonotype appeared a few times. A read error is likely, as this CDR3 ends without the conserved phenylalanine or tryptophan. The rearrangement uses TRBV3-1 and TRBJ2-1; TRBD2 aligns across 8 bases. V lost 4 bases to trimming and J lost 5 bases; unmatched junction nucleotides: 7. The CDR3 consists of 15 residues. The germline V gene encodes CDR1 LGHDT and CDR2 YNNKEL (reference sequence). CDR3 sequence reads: CASSLRGAPNNEQFL. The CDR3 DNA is TGTGCCAGCAGCCTGCGGGGGGCCCCCAACAATGAGCAGTTCCTC.

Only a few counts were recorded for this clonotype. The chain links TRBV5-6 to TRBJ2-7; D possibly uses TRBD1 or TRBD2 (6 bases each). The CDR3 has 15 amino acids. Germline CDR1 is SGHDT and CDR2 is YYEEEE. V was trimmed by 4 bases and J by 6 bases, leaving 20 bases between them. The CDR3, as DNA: TGTGCCAGCAGCCGTCTTGACAGGCGGGAAAGCGAGCAGTACTTC. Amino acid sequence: CASSRLDRRESEQYF.

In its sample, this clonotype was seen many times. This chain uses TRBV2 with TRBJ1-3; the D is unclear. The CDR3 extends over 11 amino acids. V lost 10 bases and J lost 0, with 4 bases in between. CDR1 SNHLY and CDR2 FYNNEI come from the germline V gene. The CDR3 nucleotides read TGTGCCACCCGCTCTGGAAACACCATATATTTT. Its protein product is CATRSGNTIYF.

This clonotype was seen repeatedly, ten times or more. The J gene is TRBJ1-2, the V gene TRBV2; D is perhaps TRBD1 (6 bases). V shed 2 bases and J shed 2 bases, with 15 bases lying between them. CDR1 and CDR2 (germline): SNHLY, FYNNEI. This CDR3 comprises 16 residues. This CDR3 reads CASSERSGTQNYGYTF. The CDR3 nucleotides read TGTGCCAGCAGTGAACGTAGCGGGACACAAAACTATGGCTACACCTTC.

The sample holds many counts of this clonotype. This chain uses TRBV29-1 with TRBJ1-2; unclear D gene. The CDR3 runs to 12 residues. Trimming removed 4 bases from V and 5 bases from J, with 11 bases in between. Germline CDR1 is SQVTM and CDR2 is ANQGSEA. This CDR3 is CSVGASLYGYTF. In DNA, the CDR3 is TGCAGCGTTGGCGCCAGCTTGTATGGCTACACCTTC.